Following are 18 T cell receptor beta chains from one sample sequenced in a study of CD8+CD57+ T cells in acquired aplastic anemia. Genomic DNA provided the template from which TCR beta VDJ and CDR3 profiles were obtained. TCRdb recomputed calls from the reads with MiXCR, one row per CDR3 protein. In the table there are approximately 170,000 distinct CDR3 sequences, 55% to 80% of which are singletons. The sequenced sample was sorted CD4+, CD8+, or CD8+CD57+ T cells (not recorded which) from PBMCs. Receptors were obtained from a human donor in good health.

Ten or more counts support this clonotype. The J gene is TRBJ2-2, the V gene TRBV25-1, with D possibly matching TRBD1 (5 bases). This CDR3 is built from 15 residues. V lost 1 base and J lost 1, with 7 bases in between. The germline V gene encodes CDR1 MGHDK and CDR2 SYGVNS. CDR3 bases: TGTGCCAGCAGTGAATTAACAGGGAACACCGGGGAGCTGTTTTTT. Translated, it gives CASSELTGNTGELFF.

V gene TRBV28 combines with J gene TRBJ2-1; D may correspond to TRBD1 or TRBD2 (5 bases each). V was pared by 3 bases and J by 4 bases, with 19 bases between. Germline V CDR1 and CDR2: MDHEN, SYDVKM. The CDR3 length is 17 residues. This CDR3 is CASSLYSSGPRYNEQFF. CDR3 in DNA: TGTGCCAGCAGTTTGTATTCGTCGGGACCACGATACAATGAGCAGTTCTTC.

The chain joins TRBV29-1 to TRBJ2-3, with a possible D match to TRBD2 (6 bases). V was pared by 3 bases and J by 3 bases, with 10 bases between. CDR3 length: 13 residues. The germline V gene encodes CDR1 SQVTM and CDR2 ANQGSEA. The CDR3 reads CSVERGLTDTQYF. The DNA of the CDR3 is TGCAGCGTTGAGCGGGGACTTACAGATACGCAGTATTTT.

The sample holds many counts of this clonotype. The chain has TRBV7-6 and TRBJ2-2, with D perhaps matching TRBD2 (6 bases). V shed 2 bases and J shed 0 bases, with 16 bases lying between them. The germline V gene has CDR1 SGHVS and CDR2 FNYEAQ. This CDR3 is built from 18 residues. For the CDR3, the DNA is TGTGCCAGCAGCTTAACGTTTCGGGAGATTACGAACACCGGGGAGCTGTTTTTT. Its protein product is CASSLTFREITNTGELFF.

This rearrangement joins TRBV6-5 to TRBJ2-3; D ambiguous. The CDR3 covers 12 residues. Germline CDR1 is MNHEY and CDR2 is SVGAGI. V lost 2 bases and J 12 bases, leaving 12 bases between the germline ends. CDR3 sequence (DNA): TGTGCCAGCAGTTACGTCGGACGGGCTCAGTATTTT. Translation gives CASSYVGRAQYF.

Only a few counts were recorded for this clonotype. This chain links TRBV7-2 with TRBJ1-1; a possible D gene is TRBD1 (5 bases). The germline V gene encodes CDR1 SGHTA and CDR2 FQGNSA. The CDR3 spans 12 residues. V shed 5 bases and J shed 11 bases, with 15 bases lying between them. The CDR3 here is CASSLRVGLAFF. The DNA for the CDR3 is TGTGCCAGCAGCCTGAGGGTGGGGCTGGCTTTCTTT.

The V gene is TRBV25-1, the J gene TRBJ2-2, with 9 positions matching TRBD1. With 2 bases clipped from V and 3 bases from J, the junction kept 10 bases outside the gene matches. Germline assignment: CDR1 MGHDK and CDR2 SYGVNS. The CDR3 totals 18 residues. CDR3 loop: CASSELTGQGRHTGELFF. The CDR3 DNA reads as TGTGCCAGCAGTGAACTAACGGGACAGGGAAGACACACCGGGGAGCTGTTTTTT.

V and J are TRBV29-1 and TRBJ1-1; possible D gene TRBD1, 5 bases. Germline CDR1 reads SQVTM; CDR2 reads ANQGSEA. V was shortened by 5 bases and J by 0 bases, with 19 bases between the two germline ends. The CDR3 loop spans 16 amino acids. The CDR3 region is CSVRSARRGMNTEAFF. The CDR3 bases are TGCAGCGTTAGGTCGGCCCGGAGGGGCATGAACACTGAAGCTTTCTTT.

This clonotype was counted ten times or more. This chain joins TRBV20-1 and TRBJ2-7; D is ambiguous. V lost 4 bases, J lost 0 bases, and 13 bases lay in between. CDR3 length: 14 residues. Germline values: CDR1 DFQATT, CDR2 SNEGSKA (reference sequence). The CDR3 reads CSATLVGSSYEQYF. The CDR3 coding sequence is TGCAGTGCTACCCTAGTGGGATCCTCCTACGAGCAGTACTTC.

The rearrangement joins TRBV7-8 to TRBJ1-2; unclear D gene. Trimming stripped 1 base from V and 4 bases from J, with 7 bases between. The CDR3 has 13 amino acids. Germline V gene sequence: CDR1 SGHVS, CDR2 FQNEAQ. Written as DNA, the CDR3 is TGTGCCAGCAGCTTAGTTGGCAGCTATGGCTACACCTTC. This gives the protein CASSLVGSYGYTF. The complete variable domain, with remaining parts taken from reference TRBV7-8 and TRBJ1-2, reads GAGVSQSPRYKVAKRGQDVALRCDPISGHVSLFWYQQALGQGPEFLTYFQNEAQLDKSGLPSDRFFAERPEGSVSTLKIQRTQQEDSAVYLCASSLVGSYGYTFGSGTRLTVV.

This sequence joins TRBV7-8 and TRBJ2-1; no firm D call. The CDR3 is made up of 12 amino acids. The germline CDR1 and CDR2 sequences are SGHVS and FQNEAQ. The ends were cut back, 2 bases at V and 8 bases at J, with 7 bases in the middle. CDR3 in DNA: TGTGCCAGCAGCTTAAGTAGGGATGAGCAGTTCTTC. Translated, it gives CASSLSRDEQFF.

This clonotype was seen once. The chain recombines TRBV7-2 with TRBJ1-4; D ambiguous. The germline CDR1 and CDR2 sequences are SGHTA and FQGNSA. There are 13 residues in the CDR3. V lost 1 base and J 8 bases, leaving 8 bases between the germline ends. The CDR3 here is CASSLGAREKLFF. The CDR3 nucleotides read TGTGCCAGCAGCTTAGGAGCTAGAGAAAAACTGTTTTTT. Complete variable domain (other parts from reference TRBV7-2 and TRBJ1-4): GAGVSQSPSNKVTEKGKDVELRCDPISGHTALYWYRQSLGQGLEFLIYFQGNSAPDKSGLPSDRFSAERTGGSVSTLTIQRTQQEDSAVYLCASSLGAREKLFFGSGTQLSVL.

The genes are TRBV20-1 and TRBJ1-1; D remains unclear. Germline CDR1 is DFQATT and CDR2 is SNEGSKA (reference sequence). V was cut by 2 bases and J by 1 base, with 11 bases left in between. The CDR3 sequence is 14 residues long. The CDR3 DNA reads as TGCAGTGCTAGAATCCCGGGAAGGAACACTGAAGCTTTCTTT. It yields the protein CSARIPGRNTEAFF.

The rearrangement joins TRBV2 to TRBJ2-7, with a tentative D call TRBD2 (5 bases). The CDR3 contains 12 residues. Germline CDR1 and CDR2: SNHLY and FYNNEI. V was clipped by 6 bases and J by 6 bases, with 12 bases between them. The CDR3, as DNA: TGTGCCAGCAGACTAGGTTTCTTCGAGCAGTACTTC. It translates to CASRLGFFEQYF.

The chain links TRBV30 to TRBJ2-1; tentatively, D is TRBD1 or TRBD2 (5 bases each). Germline V gives CDR1 GTSNPN, CDR2 SVGIG (reference sequence). Trimming took 0 bases from V and 9 from J, leaving 9 bases between them. The CDR3 is made up of 12 amino acids. The CDR3 coding sequence is TGTGCCTGGAGTGTTGTGGGGGTTGAGCAGTTCTTC. It yields the protein CAWSVVGVEQFF. Full variable domain (rest looked up from reference TRBV30 and TRBJ2-1): SQTIHQWPATLVQPVGSPLSLECTVEGTSNPNLYWYRQAAGRGLQLLFYSVGIGQISSEVPQNLSASRPQDRQFILSSKKLLLSDSGFYLCAWSVVGVEQFFGPGTRLTVL.

This clonotype was detected once. The chain joins TRBV7-2 to TRBJ2-1, with D tentatively TRBD1 (6 bases). The CDR3 is 12 amino acids. From germline, CDR1 is SGHTA and CDR2 FQGNSA. V lost 3 bases and J 10 bases, leaving 10 bases between the germline ends. CDR3 nucleotide sequence: TGTGCCAGCAGCTTGACAGGTCAAGAGCAGTTCTTC. This encodes CASSLTGQEQFF.

The chain is built from TRBV24-1 and TRBJ2-3; TRBD2 matches at 10 bases. Trimming took 0 bases from V and 6 from J; bases not matched to a gene: 8. This CDR3 has 17 amino acids. The germline V gene encodes CDR1 KGHDR and CDR2 SFDVKD. The CDR3 sequence is CATSDLVPEREGDTQYF. Written as DNA, the CDR3 is TGTGCCACCAGTGATTTGGTCCCGGAGCGGGAGGGCGATACGCAGTATTTT.

V usage is TRBV2 and J usage is TRBJ1-5, with unresolved D. CDR1 and CDR2 (germline): SNHLY, FYNNEI. The V end was cut by 0 bases, the J end by 7 bases, with 13 bases between. This CDR3 spans 15 amino acids. The DNA for the CDR3 is TGTGCCAGCAGTGAAGCGTCGGCAGATCGGCAGCCCCAGCATTTT. It is translated as CASSEASADRQPQHF.